This is a list of T cell receptor beta chains from one sample in a study of blood T cell repertoires in COVID-19. Profiling relied on immunoSEQ multiplex PCR, and the TCRdb table lists in-frame clones only, not all of them. The repertoire holds about 120,000 clones, about 80% seen once, with 7.5% in the top ten. The material sequenced was peripheral blood. These receptors were taken from a man between 65 and 85 years old with active or convalescent COVID-19. CDR3s include the opening cysteine and the closing phenylalanine or tryptophan. D genes are given only for firm matches. A clone size is listed for some rows: how often the clone was seen (once, few, many), or a class if it is expanded.

d_call: TRBD2; clone_size: -; v_call: TRBV18; j_call: TRBJ2-3; cdr3_aa: CASSPPLGGGASTDTQYF; cdr3_nt: TGTGCCAGCTCTCCACCCTTGGGCGGGGGGGCTAGCACAGATACGCAGTATTTT
d_call: -; clone_size: -; v_call: TRBV6-5; j_call: TRBJ1-1; cdr3_aa: CASSPFWATEAFF; cdr3_nt: TGTGCCAGCAGCCCCTTTTGGGCCACTGAAGCTTTCTTT
d_call: TRBD2; clone_size: -; v_call: TRBV11-2; j_call: TRBJ2-5; cdr3_aa: CASSLDKTLAGVVRETQYF; cdr3_nt: TGTGCCAGCAGCTTAGATAAAACGCTAGCGGGAGTCGTACGAGAGACCCAGTACTTC
d_call: -; clone_size: -; v_call: TRBV9; j_call: TRBJ1-1; cdr3_aa: CASSILPTGENTEAFF; cdr3_nt: TGTGCCAGCAGCATCCTACCGACAGGTGAAAACACTGAAGCTTTCTTT
d_call: -; clone_size: once; v_call: TRBV28; j_call: TRBJ1-5; cdr3_aa: CAAGGNQPQHF; cdr3_nt: TGTGCCGCGGGGGGCAATCAGCCCCAGCATTTT
d_call: -; clone_size: -; v_call: TRBV5-5; j_call: TRBJ1-2; cdr3_aa: CASSLARGDGYTF; cdr3_nt: TGTGCCAGCAGCTTGGCCAGAGGCGATGGCTACACCTTC
d_call: -; clone_size: -; v_call: TRBV6-5; j_call: TRBJ1-1; cdr3_aa: CASNAWQNTEAFF; cdr3_nt: TGTGCCAGCAACGCTTGGCAGAACACTGAAGCTTTCTTT
d_call: -; clone_size: -; v_call: TRBV28; j_call: TRBJ1-2; cdr3_aa: CASSLEDHYGYTF; cdr3_nt: TGTGCCAGCAGTTTAGAGGATCACTATGGCTACACCTTC
d_call: -; clone_size: -; v_call: TRBV19; j_call: TRBJ2-3; cdr3_aa: CASQGLGTDTQYF; cdr3_nt: TGTGCCAGTCAGGGGTTAGGGACAGATACGCAGTATTTT
d_call: TRBD1; clone_size: -; v_call: TRBV11-2; j_call: TRBJ2-1; cdr3_aa: CASSRTPTGSSYNEQFF; cdr3_nt: TGTGCCAGCAGCAGAACCCCGACAGGGTCTTCCTACAATGAGCAGTTCTTC
d_call: TRBD1; clone_size: -; v_call: TRBV9; j_call: TRBJ1-2; cdr3_aa: CASSEQGAHGYTF; cdr3_nt: TGTGCCAGCAGCGAACAGGGGGCTCATGGCTACACCTTC
d_call: TRBD2; clone_size: few; v_call: TRBV4-1; j_call: TRBJ2-7; cdr3_aa: CASSQGREGYEQYF; cdr3_nt: TGCGCCAGCAGCCAAGGACGGGAGGGCTACGAGCAGTACTTC
d_call: -; clone_size: few; v_call: TRBV11-3; j_call: TRBJ1-1; cdr3_aa: CASSLLGATEAFF; cdr3_nt: TGTGCCAGCAGCTTACTTGGGGCCACTGAAGCTTTCTTT
d_call: -; clone_size: -; v_call: TRBV11-3; j_call: TRBJ2-7; cdr3_aa: CASSRDYEQYF; cdr3_nt: TGTGCCAGCAGCCGCGACTACGAGCAGTACTTC
d_call: -; clone_size: -; v_call: TRBV4-2; j_call: TRBJ2-3; cdr3_aa: CASSQVGGRQADTQYF; cdr3_nt: TGTGCCAGCAGCCAAGTCGGCGGGCGCCAGGCAGATACGCAGTATTTT
d_call: -; clone_size: -; v_call: TRBV21-1; j_call: TRBJ2-3; cdr3_aa: CASSSRLAGGTDTQYF; cdr3_nt: TGTGCCAGCAGCTCGCGACTAGCGGGGGGCACAGATACGCAGTATTTT
d_call: -; clone_size: -; v_call: TRBV3-1/TRBV3-2; j_call: TRBJ1-2; cdr3_aa: CASSQGGLDGYTF; cdr3_nt: TGTGCCAGCAGCCAAGGGGGGCTGGATGGCTACACCTTC
d_call: TRBD2; clone_size: many; v_call: TRBV6-2/TRBV6-3; j_call: TRBJ2-3; cdr3_aa: CASSYGLAGVDTQYF; cdr3_nt: TGTGCCAGCAGTTACGGCCTAGCGGGAGTAGATACGCAGTATTTT
d_call: TRBD2; clone_size: -; v_call: TRBV4-2; j_call: TRBJ2-1; cdr3_aa: CASSQAGLAGDNEQFF; cdr3_nt: TGTGCCAGCAGCCAAGCGGGACTAGCGGGGGACAATGAGCAGTTCTTC
d_call: -; clone_size: -; v_call: TRBV29-1; j_call: TRBJ1-1; cdr3_aa: CSVVRRYNRPTEAFF; cdr3_nt: TGCAGCGTTGTAAGGAGATATAACAGGCCCACTGAAGCTTTCTTT
d_call: TRBD2; clone_size: -; v_call: TRBV9; j_call: TRBJ2-1; cdr3_aa: CASSVAGGVNNEQFF; cdr3_nt: TGTGCCAGCAGCGTAGCTGGGGGGGTTAACAATGAGCAGTTCTTC
d_call: -; clone_size: many; v_call: TRBV6-5; j_call: TRBJ2-7; cdr3_aa: CASSKGIASREQYF; cdr3_nt: TGTGCCAGCAGTAAGGGGATTGCCTCGAGGGAGCAGTACTTC
d_call: -; clone_size: -; v_call: TRBV6-2/TRBV6-3; j_call: TRBJ1-2; cdr3_aa: CASSDDLTGYGYTF; cdr3_nt: TGTGCCAGCAGTGACGACCTAACAGGGTATGGCTACACCTTC
d_call: TRBD1; clone_size: -; v_call: TRBV6-2/TRBV6-3; j_call: TRBJ1-1; cdr3_aa: CASSPYDRGGTEAFF; cdr3_nt: TGTGCCAGCAGTCCCTACGACAGGGGGGGCACTGAAGCTTTCTTT
d_call: TRBD2; clone_size: -; v_call: TRBV10-3; j_call: TRBJ2-5; cdr3_aa: CAISESDGGRETQYF; cdr3_nt: TGTGCCATCAGTGAGTCGGACGGGGGGAGGGAGACCCAGTACTTC
d_call: -; clone_size: -; v_call: TRBV11-2; j_call: TRBJ1-4; cdr3_aa: CASSLDTGRGTNEKLFF; cdr3_nt: TGTGCCAGCAGCTTAGATACAGGGCGCGGGACTAATGAAAAACTGTTTTTT
d_call: -; clone_size: -; v_call: TRBV7-9; j_call: TRBJ1-1; cdr3_aa: CASRGMYTEAFF; cdr3_nt: TGTGCCAGCAGGGGCATGTACACTGAAGCTTTCTTT
d_call: TRBD1; clone_size: -; v_call: TRBV5-5; j_call: TRBJ2-5; cdr3_aa: CASSWGTGGRKTQYF; cdr3_nt: TGTGCCAGCAGCTGGGGGACAGGGGGCCGTAAGACCCAGTACTTC
d_call: TRBD1; clone_size: -; v_call: TRBV27; j_call: TRBJ2-7; cdr3_aa: CASSPWSGTGYEQYF; cdr3_nt: TGTGCCAGCAGTCCTTGGTCCGGGACAGGCTACGAGCAGTACTTC
d_call: TRBD1; clone_size: -; v_call: TRBV5-8; j_call: TRBJ1-1; cdr3_aa: CASSDGQATMNTEAFF; cdr3_nt: TGTGCCAGCAGCGACGGACAGGCGACGATGAACACTGAAGCTTTCTTT
d_call: TRBD2; clone_size: -; v_call: TRBV11-2; j_call: TRBJ2-3; cdr3_aa: CASTSGNTDTQYF; cdr3_nt: TGTGCCAGTACTAGCGGGAACACAGATACGCAGTATTTT
d_call: TRBD1; clone_size: -; v_call: TRBV7-2; j_call: TRBJ1-3; cdr3_aa: CASSQGTAFGNTIYF; cdr3_nt: TGTGCCAGCAGCCAGGGGACAGCCTTTGGAAACACCATATATTTT
d_call: -; clone_size: -; v_call: TRBV6-5; j_call: TRBJ1-4; cdr3_aa: CASSYAGTPGEKLFF; cdr3_nt: TGTGCCAGCAGTTACGCCGGGACTCCCGGAGAAAAACTGTTTTTT
d_call: TRBD2; clone_size: -; v_call: TRBV28; j_call: TRBJ2-3; cdr3_aa: CASRTLAGGSDTQYF; cdr3_nt: TGTGCCAGCAGGACCCTAGCGGGGGGGTCAGATACGCAGTATTTT
d_call: -; clone_size: -; v_call: TRBV7-3; j_call: TRBJ1-1; cdr3_aa: CASSLLPNTEAFF; cdr3_nt: TGTGCCAGCAGCTTACTCCCGAACACTGAAGCTTTCTTT
d_call: -; clone_size: -; v_call: TRBV5-1; j_call: TRBJ2-7; cdr3_aa: CASSPLQGSAYEQYF; cdr3_nt: TGCGCCAGCAGCCCATTGCAGGGGTCGGCATACGAGCAGTACTTC
d_call: -; clone_size: -; v_call: TRBV2; j_call: TRBJ2-7; cdr3_aa: CASSVRQTYEQYF; cdr3_nt: TGTGCCAGCAGTGTAAGACAGACCTACGAGCAGTACTTC
d_call: -; clone_size: -; v_call: TRBV3-1/TRBV3-2; j_call: TRBJ2-5; cdr3_aa: CASSQFRETQYF; cdr3_nt: TGTGCCAGCAGCCAATTTCGGGAGACCCAGTACTTC
d_call: -; clone_size: once; v_call: TRBV11-3; j_call: TRBJ2-3; cdr3_aa: CASSEPGTDTQYF; cdr3_nt: TGTGCCAGCAGCGAGCCGGGCACAGATACGCAGTATTTT
d_call: TRBD1; clone_size: -; v_call: TRBV7-9; j_call: TRBJ1-2; cdr3_aa: CASSLRDRDGYTF; cdr3_nt: TGTGCCAGCAGCCTCCGGGACAGGGATGGCTACACCTTC
d_call: TRBD2; clone_size: once; v_call: TRBV5-5; j_call: TRBJ2-2; cdr3_aa: CASSLVLAGTNTGELFF; cdr3_nt: TGTGCCAGCAGCTTGGTGCTAGCGGGTACGAACACCGGGGAGCTGTTTTTT
d_call: TRBD1; clone_size: -; v_call: TRBV3-1/TRBV3-2; j_call: TRBJ2-2; cdr3_aa: CASSLRGPSNTGELFF; cdr3_nt: TGTGCCAGCAGCCTCAGGGGGCCCTCGAACACCGGGGAGCTGTTTTTT
d_call: -; clone_size: -; v_call: TRBV10-3; j_call: TRBJ1-1; cdr3_aa: CAISEHRDKEAFF; cdr3_nt: TGTGCCATCAGTGAGCACAGGGATAAGGAAGCTTTCTTT
d_call: -; clone_size: -; v_call: TRBV12-5; j_call: TRBJ1-2; cdr3_aa: CASGLGSGPYGYTF; cdr3_nt: TGTGCTAGTGGTTTGGGGTCTGGCCCCTATGGCTACACCTTC
d_call: TRBD1; clone_size: -; v_call: TRBV5-4; j_call: TRBJ2-5; cdr3_aa: CASSLDVQGAETQYF; cdr3_nt: TGTGCCAGCAGCTTGGATGTGCAGGGGGCGGAGACCCAGTACTTC